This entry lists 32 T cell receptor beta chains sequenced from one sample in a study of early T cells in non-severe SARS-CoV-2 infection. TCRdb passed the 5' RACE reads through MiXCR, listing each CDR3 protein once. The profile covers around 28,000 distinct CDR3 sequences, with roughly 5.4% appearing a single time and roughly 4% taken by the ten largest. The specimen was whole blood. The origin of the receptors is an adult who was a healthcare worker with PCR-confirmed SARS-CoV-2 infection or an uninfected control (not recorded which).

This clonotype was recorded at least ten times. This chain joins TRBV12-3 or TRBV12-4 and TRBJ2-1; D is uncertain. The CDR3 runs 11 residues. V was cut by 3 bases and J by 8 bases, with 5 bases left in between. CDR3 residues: CASSFRDEQFF. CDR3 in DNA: TGTGCCAGCAGTTTCCGAGATGAGCAGTTCTTC.

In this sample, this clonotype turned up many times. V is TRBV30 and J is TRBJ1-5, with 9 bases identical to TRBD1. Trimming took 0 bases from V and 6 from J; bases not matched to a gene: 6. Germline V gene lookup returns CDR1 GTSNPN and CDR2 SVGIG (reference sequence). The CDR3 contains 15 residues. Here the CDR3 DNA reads TGTGCCTGGAGTGTTACAGGGGGCCCAAGTCAGCCCCAGCATTTT. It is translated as CAWSVTGGPSQPQHF.

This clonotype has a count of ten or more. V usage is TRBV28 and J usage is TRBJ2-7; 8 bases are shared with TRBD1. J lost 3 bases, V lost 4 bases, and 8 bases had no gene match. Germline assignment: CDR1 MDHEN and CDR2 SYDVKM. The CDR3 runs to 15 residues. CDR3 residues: CASSWTGIGIYEQYF. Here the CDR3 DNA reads TGTGCCAGCAGTTGGACAGGGATTGGGATCTACGAGCAGTACTTC.

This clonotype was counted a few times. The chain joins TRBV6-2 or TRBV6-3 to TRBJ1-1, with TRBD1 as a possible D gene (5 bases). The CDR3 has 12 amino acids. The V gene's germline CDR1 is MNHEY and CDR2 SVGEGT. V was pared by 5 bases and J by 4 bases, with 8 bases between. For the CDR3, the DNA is TGTGCCAGCAGTCGGGGGGGCACTGAAGCTTTCTTT. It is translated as CASSRGGTEAFF.

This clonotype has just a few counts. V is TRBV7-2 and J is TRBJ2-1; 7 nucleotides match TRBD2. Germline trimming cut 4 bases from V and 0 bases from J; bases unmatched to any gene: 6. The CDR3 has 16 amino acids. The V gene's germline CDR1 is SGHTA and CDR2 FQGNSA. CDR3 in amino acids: CASSSWGGSSYNEQFF. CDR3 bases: TGTGCCAGCAGCTCATGGGGCGGGAGCTCCTACAATGAGCAGTTCTTC. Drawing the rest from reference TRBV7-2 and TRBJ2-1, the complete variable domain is GAGVSQSPSNKVTEKGKDVELRCDPISGHTALYWYRQSLGQGLEFLIYFQGNSAPDKSGLPSDRFSAERTGGSVSTLTIQRTQQEDSAVYLCASSSWGGSSYNEQFFGPGTRLTVL.

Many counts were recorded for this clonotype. Here the CDR3 reads CASSEAEDRGREAFF. The CDR3 DNA reads as TGTGCCAGCAGTGAAGCGGAGGACAGGGGGCGCGAAGCTTTCTTT. The chain is built from TRBV6-1 and TRBJ1-1, with 11 bases that match TRBD1. J gave up 8 bases and V 0 bases, and 5 bases lay outside the gene matches. This CDR3 is 15 amino acids long. Looked up from germline, CDR1 is MNHNS and CDR2 is SASEGT.

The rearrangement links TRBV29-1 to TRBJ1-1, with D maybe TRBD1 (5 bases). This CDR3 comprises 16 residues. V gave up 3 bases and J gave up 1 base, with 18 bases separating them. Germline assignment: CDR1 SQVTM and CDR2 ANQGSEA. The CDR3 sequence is CSVEGGFGEWNTEAFF. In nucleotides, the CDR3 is TGCAGCGTTGAGGGGGGTTTTGGGGAATGGAACACTGAAGCTTTCTTT.

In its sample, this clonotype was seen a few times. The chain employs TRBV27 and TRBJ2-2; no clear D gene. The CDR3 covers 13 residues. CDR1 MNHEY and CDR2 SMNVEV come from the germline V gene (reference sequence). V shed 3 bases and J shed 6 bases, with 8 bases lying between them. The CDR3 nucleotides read TGTGCCAGCAGTTTTATAAGCGCCGGGGAGCTGTTTTTT. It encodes CASSFISAGELFF.

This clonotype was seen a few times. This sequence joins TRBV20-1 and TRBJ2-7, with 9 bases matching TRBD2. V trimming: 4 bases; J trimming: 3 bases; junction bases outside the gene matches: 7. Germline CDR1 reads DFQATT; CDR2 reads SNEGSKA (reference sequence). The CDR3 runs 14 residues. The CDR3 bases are TGCAGTGCTAACTCCGGGACTAGCAGCTACGAGCAGTACTTC. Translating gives CSANSGTSSYEQYF.

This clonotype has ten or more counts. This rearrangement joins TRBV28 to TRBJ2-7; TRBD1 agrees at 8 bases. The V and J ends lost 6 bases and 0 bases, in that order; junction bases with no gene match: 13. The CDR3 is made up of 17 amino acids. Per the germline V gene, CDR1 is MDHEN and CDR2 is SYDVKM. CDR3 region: CASSRLSTGTGSYEQYF. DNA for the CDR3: TGTGCCAGCAGCCGTCTTTCTACCGGGACAGGCTCCTACGAGCAGTACTTC.

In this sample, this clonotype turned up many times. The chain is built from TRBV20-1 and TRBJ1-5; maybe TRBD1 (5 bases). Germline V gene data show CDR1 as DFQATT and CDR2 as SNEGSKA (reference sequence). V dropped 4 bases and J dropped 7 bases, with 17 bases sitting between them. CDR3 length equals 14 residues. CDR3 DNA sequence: TGCAGTGCTAACCGACAGCCATCCTACCAGCCCCAGCATTTT. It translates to CSANRQPSYQPQHF.

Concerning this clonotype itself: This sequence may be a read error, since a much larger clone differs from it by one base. In DNA form, the CDR3 reads TGTGCCAGCAACGGGGGCCTAGCGGGGCGCACAGATACGCAGTATTTT. It specifies CASNGGLAGRTDTQYF. The chain employs TRBV9 and TRBJ2-3, with 9 bases lining up with TRBD2. The length of the CDR3 is 16 residues. The V gene's germline CDR1 is SGDLS and CDR2 YYNGEE. V lost 6 bases to trimming and J lost 1 base; unmatched junction nucleotides: 9.

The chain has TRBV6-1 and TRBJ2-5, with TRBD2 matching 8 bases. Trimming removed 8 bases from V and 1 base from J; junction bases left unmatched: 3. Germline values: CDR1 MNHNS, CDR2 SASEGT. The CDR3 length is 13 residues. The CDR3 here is CASVTSGQETQYF. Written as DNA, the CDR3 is TGTGCCAGCGTAACTAGCGGCCAAGAGACCCAGTACTTC.

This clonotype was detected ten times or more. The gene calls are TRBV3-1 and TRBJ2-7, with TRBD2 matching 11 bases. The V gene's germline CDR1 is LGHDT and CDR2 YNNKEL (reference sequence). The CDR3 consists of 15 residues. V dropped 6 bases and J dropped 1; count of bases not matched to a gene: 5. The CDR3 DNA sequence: TGTGCCAGCAGTAGGACTAGCGGGTCTTCCTACGAGCAGTACTTC. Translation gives CASSRTSGSSYEQYF.

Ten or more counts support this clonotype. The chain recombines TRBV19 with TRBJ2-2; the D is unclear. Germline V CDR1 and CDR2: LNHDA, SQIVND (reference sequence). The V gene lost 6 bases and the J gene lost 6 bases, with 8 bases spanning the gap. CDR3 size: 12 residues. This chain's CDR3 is CASSLYPGELFF. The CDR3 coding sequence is TGTGCCAGTAGCCTCTACCCCGGGGAGCTGTTTTTT.

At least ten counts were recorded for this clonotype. CDR3 amino acids: CASSLGAGRAPAEKLFF. Written as DNA, the CDR3 is TGTGCCAGCAGCTTAGGAGCTGGGAGAGCTCCAGCCGAAAAACTGTTTTTT. The J gene is TRBJ1-4, the V gene TRBV7-9; no firm D call. Germline CDR1 SEHNR, CDR2 FQNEAQ (reference sequence). The V end lost 1 base, the J end lost 8 bases, and 20 bases lay between the germline ends. The CDR3 length is 17 residues. Full variable domain (rest looked up from reference TRBV7-9 and TRBJ1-4): DTGVSQNPRHKITKRGQNVTFRCDPISEHNRLYWYRQTLGQGPEFLTYFQNEAQLEKSRLLSDRFSAERPKGSFSTLEIQRTEQGDSAMYLCASSLGAGRAPAEKLFFGSGTQLSVL.

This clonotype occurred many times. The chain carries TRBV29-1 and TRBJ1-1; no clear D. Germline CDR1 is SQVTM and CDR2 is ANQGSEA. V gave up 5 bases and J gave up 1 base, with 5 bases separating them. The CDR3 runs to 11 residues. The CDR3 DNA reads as TGCAGCGTTTCGGAGAACACTGAAGCTTTCTTT. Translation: CSVSENTEAFF.

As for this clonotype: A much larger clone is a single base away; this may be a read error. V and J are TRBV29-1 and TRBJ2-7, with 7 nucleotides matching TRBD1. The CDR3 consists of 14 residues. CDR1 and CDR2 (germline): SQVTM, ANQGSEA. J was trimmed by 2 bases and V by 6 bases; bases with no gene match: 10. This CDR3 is CSVEGAGNPYEQYF. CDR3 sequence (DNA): TGCAGCGTCGAGGGGGCAGGCAACCCCTACGAGCAGTACTTC.

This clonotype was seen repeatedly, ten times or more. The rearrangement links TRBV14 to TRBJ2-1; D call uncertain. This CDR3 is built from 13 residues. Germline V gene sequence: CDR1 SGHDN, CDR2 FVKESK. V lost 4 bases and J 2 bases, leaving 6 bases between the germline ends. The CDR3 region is CASSLYTYNEQFF. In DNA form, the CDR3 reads TGTGCCAGCAGCCTATACACCTACAATGAGCAGTTCTTC.

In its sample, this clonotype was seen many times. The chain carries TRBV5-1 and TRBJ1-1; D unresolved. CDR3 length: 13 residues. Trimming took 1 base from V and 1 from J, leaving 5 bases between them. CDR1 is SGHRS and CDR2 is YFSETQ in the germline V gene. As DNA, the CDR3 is TGCGCCAGCAGCTTGCCTTGGAACACTGAAGCTTTCTTT. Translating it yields CASSLPWNTEAFF.

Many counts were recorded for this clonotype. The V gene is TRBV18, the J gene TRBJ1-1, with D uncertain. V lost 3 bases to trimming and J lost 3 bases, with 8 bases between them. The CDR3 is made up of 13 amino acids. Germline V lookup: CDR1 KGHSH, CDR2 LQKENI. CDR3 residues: CASSPDQDTEAFF. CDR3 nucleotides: TGTGCCAGCTCACCGGATCAGGACACTGAAGCTTTCTTT.

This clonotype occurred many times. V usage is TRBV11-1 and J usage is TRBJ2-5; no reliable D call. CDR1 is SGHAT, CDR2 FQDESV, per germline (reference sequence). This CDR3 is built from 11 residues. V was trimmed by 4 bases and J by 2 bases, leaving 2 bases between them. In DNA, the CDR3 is TGTGCCAGCAGCTGGCAAGAGACCCAGTACTTC. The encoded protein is CASSWQETQYF.

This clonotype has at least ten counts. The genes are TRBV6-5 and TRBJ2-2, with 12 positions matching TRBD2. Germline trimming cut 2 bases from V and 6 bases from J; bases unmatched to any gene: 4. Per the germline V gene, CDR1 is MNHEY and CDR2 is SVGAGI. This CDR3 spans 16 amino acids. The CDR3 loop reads CASSYLAGGPAGELFF. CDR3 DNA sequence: TGTGCCAGCAGTTACCTAGCGGGAGGGCCTGCCGGGGAGCTGTTTTTT.

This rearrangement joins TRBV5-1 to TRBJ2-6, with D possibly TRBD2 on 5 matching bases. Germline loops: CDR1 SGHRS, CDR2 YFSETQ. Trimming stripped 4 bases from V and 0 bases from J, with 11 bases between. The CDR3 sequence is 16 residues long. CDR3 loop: CASSAGLFSGANVLTF. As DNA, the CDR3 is TGCGCCAGCAGCGCGGGCCTATTCTCTGGGGCCAACGTCCTGACTTTC.

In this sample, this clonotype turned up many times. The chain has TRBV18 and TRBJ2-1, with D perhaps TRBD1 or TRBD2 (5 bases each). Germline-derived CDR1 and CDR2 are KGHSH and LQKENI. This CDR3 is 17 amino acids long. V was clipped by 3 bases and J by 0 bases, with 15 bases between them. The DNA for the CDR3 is TGTGCCAGCTCACCGCCTGTGGGGGATTACTCCTACAATGAGCAGTTCTTC. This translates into CASSPPVGDYSYNEQFF.

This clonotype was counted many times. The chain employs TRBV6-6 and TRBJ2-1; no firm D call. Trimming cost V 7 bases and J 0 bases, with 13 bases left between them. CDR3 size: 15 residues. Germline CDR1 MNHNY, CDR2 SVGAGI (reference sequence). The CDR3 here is CASKPIRSSYNEQFF. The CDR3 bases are TGTGCCAGCAAACCCATTCGTAGCTCCTACAATGAGCAGTTCTTC.

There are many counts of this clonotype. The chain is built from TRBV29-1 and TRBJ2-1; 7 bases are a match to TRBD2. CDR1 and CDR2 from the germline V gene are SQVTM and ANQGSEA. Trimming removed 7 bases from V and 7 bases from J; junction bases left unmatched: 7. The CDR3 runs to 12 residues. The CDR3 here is CSEVGAGNEQFF. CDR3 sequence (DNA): TGCAGCGAAGTGGGAGCGGGGAATGAGCAGTTCTTC.

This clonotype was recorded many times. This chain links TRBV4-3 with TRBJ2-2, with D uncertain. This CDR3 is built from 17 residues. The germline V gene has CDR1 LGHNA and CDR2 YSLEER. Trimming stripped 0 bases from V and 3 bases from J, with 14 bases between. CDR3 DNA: TGCGCCAGCAGCCAAGAACCCTCGGTGTTCGACACCGGGGAGCTGTTTTTT. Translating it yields CASSQEPSVFDTGELFF.

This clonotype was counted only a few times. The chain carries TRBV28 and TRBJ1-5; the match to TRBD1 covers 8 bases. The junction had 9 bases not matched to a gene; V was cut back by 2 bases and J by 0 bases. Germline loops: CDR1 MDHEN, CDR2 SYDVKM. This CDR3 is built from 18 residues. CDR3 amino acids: CASSLLPGTGDSNQPQHF. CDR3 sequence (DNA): TGTGCCAGCAGTTTACTTCCGGGGACAGGCGATAGCAATCAGCCCCAGCATTTT.

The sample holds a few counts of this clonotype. This CDR3 reads CASSYLAGDTGELFF. The CDR3 DNA follows: TGTGCCAGCAGTTACCTGGCGGGAGACACCGGGGAGCTGTTTTTT. J is TRBJ2-2 and V is TRBV6-5, with 7 bases matching TRBD2. The CDR3 has 15 amino acids. The germline gives CDR1 MNHEY, CDR2 SVGAGI. V was pared by 2 bases and J by 3 bases, with 3 bases of the junction left unmatched.

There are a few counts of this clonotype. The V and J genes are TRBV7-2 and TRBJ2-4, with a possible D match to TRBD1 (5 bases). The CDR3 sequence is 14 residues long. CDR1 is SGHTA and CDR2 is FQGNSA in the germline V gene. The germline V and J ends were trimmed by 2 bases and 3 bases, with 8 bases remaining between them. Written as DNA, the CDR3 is TGTGCCAGCAGCTTAAGCAGGGACAAAAACATTCAGTACTTC. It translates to CASSLSRDKNIQYF.

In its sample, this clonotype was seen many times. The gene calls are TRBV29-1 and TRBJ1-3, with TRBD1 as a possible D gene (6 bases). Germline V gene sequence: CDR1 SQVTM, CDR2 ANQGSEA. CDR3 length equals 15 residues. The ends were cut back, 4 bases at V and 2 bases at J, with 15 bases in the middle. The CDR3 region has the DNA TGCAGCGTTGTCTCGGGGGCGCTGGCTGGAAACACCATATATTTT. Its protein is CSVVSGALAGNTIYF.